The 27 T cell receptor beta chains reported below all come from one sample, sequenced in a study of cytomegalovirus exposure and HLA in healthy donors. Clones were sequenced by immunoSEQ multiplex PCR, and TCRdb holds only the in-frame ones, with some missing. The table shows some 78,000 clones, with 90% to 97% occurring only once. Sequencing was done on a sample of PBMCs. The receptors come from a man between 18 and 29 years old in good health and CMV-seropositive.

Note on this clone: This CDR3 is also generated by other DNA sequences in the sample. The V gene is TRBV5-1, the J gene TRBJ2-1, with D tentatively TRBD1 (6 bases). Trimming took off 4 bases at V and 0 bases at J, with 11 bases between the two ends. Per the germline V gene, CDR1 is SGHRS and CDR2 is YFSETQ. CDR3 length equals 15 residues. The CDR3 DNA follows: TGCGCCAGCAGCCCGACAGGAAGCTCCTACAATGAGCAGTTCTTC. As protein: CASSPTGSSYNEQFF.

The rearrangement joins TRBV7-2 to TRBJ2-3; D perhaps matches TRBD2 (7 bases). The CDR3 length is 17 residues. Per germline, CDR1 SGHTA and CDR2 FQGNSA. Deletions cut 4 bases from V and 6 bases from J, with 23 bases between. The CDR3 spells CASSSGRMGGLADTQYF. The CDR3, as DNA: TGTGCCAGCAGCTCAGGGAGGATGGGGGGGCTAGCGGATACGCAGTATTTT.

The chain links TRBV4-2 to TRBJ2-7; 8 nucleotides match TRBD1. Germline V gene data show CDR1 as LGHNA and CDR2 as YNFKEQ. The CDR3 sequence is 15 residues long. With 4 bases clipped from V and 3 bases from J, the junction kept 8 bases outside the gene matches. As DNA, the CDR3 is TGTGCCAGCAGCCGAAGTACAGGGGGATACTACGAGCAGTACTTC. Amino acids: CASSRSTGGYYEQYF.

The chain carries TRBV6-4 and TRBJ2-5; D might be TRBD2 (6 bases). CDR1 is MRHNA, CDR2 SNTAGT, per germline. The length of the CDR3 is 13 residues. The germline V and J ends were trimmed by 3 bases and 5 bases, with 10 bases remaining between them. CDR3 region: CASSETSKETQYF. The CDR3 DNA reads TGTGCCAGCAGTGAAACTAGCAAGGAGACCCAGTACTTC.

This chain joins TRBV7-6 and TRBJ2-7, with no clear D. Germline loops: CDR1 SGHVS, CDR2 FNYEAQ. The CDR3 extends over 14 amino acids. V was shortened by 6 bases and J by 2 bases, with 14 bases between the two germline ends. This CDR3 reads CASSPGSRPYEQYF. DNA of the CDR3: TGTGCCAGCAGTCCCGGGTCTAGGCCCTACGAGCAGTACTTC.

The chain links TRBV10-3 to TRBJ2-1, with 12 bases aligning to TRBD2. The CDR3 covers 16 residues. In germline, CDR1 is ENHRY, CDR2 SYGVKD. The trim removed 9 bases at V and 0 bases at J, leaving 6 bases unmatched. CDR3 sequence: CAIGTSGLSSYNEQFF. As DNA, the CDR3 is TGTGCCATAGGGACTAGCGGGCTGAGCTCCTACAATGAGCAGTTCTTC.

The chain combines TRBV30 with TRBJ1-1; D remains unclear. The V end lost 6 bases, the J end lost 4 bases, and 12 bases lay between the germline ends. The CDR3 extends over 12 amino acids. Germline lookup yields CDR1 GTSNPN and CDR2 SVGIG (reference sequence). Written as DNA, the CDR3 is TGTGCCTGCCCTCCGGGAGGCACTGAAGCTTTCTTT. Translated: CACPPGGTEAFF. The whole variable domain, remainder taken from reference TRBV30 and TRBJ1-1, is SQTIHQWPATLVQPVGSPLSLECTVEGTSNPNLYWYRQAAGRGLQLLFYSVGIGQISSEVPQNLSASRPQDRQFILSSKKLLLSDSGFYLCACPPGGTEAFFGQGTRLTVV.

The gene calls are TRBV10-2 and TRBJ1-4; a possible D gene is TRBD1 (6 bases). The CDR3 consists of 13 residues. V was cut by 10 bases and J by 8 bases, with 17 bases left in between. From germline, CDR1 is WSHSY and CDR2 SAAADI. The DNA of the CDR3 is TGCGCCACCGGTGGCGACAGGTCGGAAAAACTGTTTTTT. Its protein product is CATGGDRSEKLFF.

The rearrangement links TRBV28 to TRBJ2-1; 16 bases map to TRBD2. Germline V gene sequence: CDR1 MDHEN, CDR2 SYDVKM. The CDR3 is 16 residues long. V gave up 5 bases and J gave up 8 bases; unmatched junction bases: 6. For the CDR3, the DNA is TGTGCCAGCAGTCCCGGGACTAGCGGGAGGGGCCATGAGCAGTTCTTC. This codes for CASSPGTSGRGHEQFF.

This sequence joins TRBV7-2 and TRBJ2-7, with TRBD1 matching 12 bases. Germline CDR1 and CDR2: SGHTA and FQGNSA. The V gene end was trimmed by 8 bases and the J gene end by 6 bases; junction bases not matched to a gene: 17. CDR3 size: 17 residues. The CDR3 region has the DNA TGTGCCAGCTCCGCCGACAGAAGGGACAGGGGGCTGGTCGAGCAGTACTTC. Its protein is CASSADRRDRGLVEQYF.

The V and J genes are TRBV13 and TRBJ2-6, with TRBD1 matching over 10 bases. Germline V gene lookup returns CDR1 PRHDT and CDR2 FYEKMQ (reference sequence). This CDR3 is built from 14 residues. Trimming removed 3 bases from V and 13 bases from J; junction bases left unmatched: 6. The DNA for the CDR3 is TGTGCCAGCAGCTTGGGGGACAGGGGCTTAGTCCTGACTTTC. It yields the protein CASSLGDRGLVLTF.

The chain links TRBV10-2 to TRBJ2-1; D is unclear. CDR1 is WSHSY, CDR2 SAAADI, per germline. This CDR3 comprises 12 residues. Between the trimmed V and J ends, which lost 9 bases and 6 bases, there was a span of 12 bases. In DNA form, the CDR3 reads TGCGCCAGTTCTGAAGTAGCCAATGAGCAGTTCTTC. Its protein is CASSEVANEQFF.

This chain connects TRBV5-1 to TRBJ1-2; 9 bases line up with TRBD1. V shed 4 bases and J 4 bases; nucleotides not matched to a gene: 8. From germline, CDR1 is SGHRS and CDR2 YFSETQ. The CDR3 totals 15 residues. The CDR3 bases are TGCGCCAGCAGCACCTGGACAGGGGCGGGCTATGGCTACACCTTC. It is translated as CASSTWTGAGYGYTF.

This chain connects TRBV28 to TRBJ1-2; D is undetermined. CDR1 is MDHEN, CDR2 SYDVKM, per germline. V was pared by 3 bases and J by 9 bases, with 14 bases between. CDR3 length: 13 residues. CDR3 DNA sequence: TGTGCCAGCAGTTTCCCTAAGGGAGGAAGCTACACCTTC. Translated: CASSFPKGGSYTF.

In regard to this clone: Other DNA sequences in the same sample also yield this CDR3. CDR3 sequence reads: CASSSGIQETQYF. The CDR3 DNA follows: TGCGCCAGCAGCTCGGGGATCCAAGAGACCCAGTACTTC. The chain joins TRBV5-1 to TRBJ2-5, with D perhaps matching TRBD2 (5 bases). The CDR3 spans 13 residues. The germline gives CDR1 SGHRS, CDR2 YFSETQ. V was trimmed by 3 bases and J by 1 base, leaving 7 bases between them. Full variable domain (remainder filled in from reference TRBV5-1 and TRBJ2-5): KAGVTQTPRYLIKTRGQQVTLSCSPISGHRSVSWYQQTPGQGLQFLFEYFSETQRNKGNFPGRFSGRQFSNSRSEMNVSTLELGDSALYLCASSSGIQETQYFGPGTRLLVL.

The V call is TRBV7-9, the J call TRBJ1-2, with 7 bases fitting TRBD1. The germline V gene has CDR1 SEHNR and CDR2 FQNEAQ (reference sequence). The V and J ends lost 1 base and 3 bases, in that order; junction bases with no gene match: 2. The CDR3 runs 14 residues. This CDR3 reads CASSLGTGYYGYTF. Here the CDR3 DNA reads TGTGCCAGCAGCTTAGGGACAGGCTACTATGGCTACACCTTC.

V is TRBV30 and J is TRBJ2-5; TRBD1 matches at 7 bases. Germline V gene sequence: CDR1 GTSNPN, CDR2 SVGIG (reference sequence). With V trimmed by 3 bases and J by 3 bases, 4 bases remained unmatched. The CDR3 loop spans 13 amino acids. CDR3 region: CAWSSTGEETQYF. The CDR3 DNA reads TGTGCCTGGAGCTCCACAGGGGAAGAGACCCAGTACTTC.

The chain combines TRBV19 with TRBJ2-7; D perhaps matches TRBD1 (5 bases). The length of the CDR3 is 13 residues. V lost 6 bases, J lost 0 bases, and 9 bases lay in between. The germline CDR1 and CDR2 sequences are LNHDA and SQIVND (reference sequence). The CDR3 is CASSPTASYEQYF. CDR3 coding DNA: TGTGCCAGTAGCCCGACAGCCTCCTACGAGCAGTACTTC.

The chain carries TRBV6-1 and TRBJ2-3; D not resolved. Trimming cost V 5 bases and J 1 base, with 4 bases left between them. This CDR3 comprises 12 residues. Germline V gene sequence: CDR1 MNHNS, CDR2 SASEGT. The CDR3 here is CASSSGTDTQYF. The CDR3 nucleotides read TGTGCCAGCAGTAGCGGCACAGATACGCAGTATTTT.

The chain has TRBV27 and TRBJ2-7, with D possibly matching TRBD2 (5 bases). The V gene lost 3 bases and the J gene lost 7 bases, with 7 bases spanning the gap. The CDR3 extends over 11 amino acids. Germline V gives CDR1 MNHEY, CDR2 SMNVEV (reference sequence). CDR3 loop: CASSFSGEQYF. The CDR3, as DNA: TGTGCCAGCAGTTTTTCGGGGGAGCAGTACTTC.

The V and J genes are TRBV30 and TRBJ1-3; no reliable D call. V was trimmed by 4 bases and J by 2 bases, leaving 12 bases between them. CDR1 is GTSNPN and CDR2 is SVGIG in the germline V gene (reference sequence). The CDR3 spans 14 residues. DNA of the CDR3: TGTGCCTGGAATACAGCGGTGGCTGGAAACACCATATATTTT. Protein sequence: CAWNTAVAGNTIYF. Full variable domain (outside the CDR3, taken from reference TRBV30 and TRBJ1-3): SQTIHQWPATLVQPVGSPLSLECTVEGTSNPNLYWYRQAAGRGLQLLFYSVGIGQISSEVPQNLSASRPQDRQFILSSKKLLLSDSGFYLCAWNTAVAGNTIYFGEGSWLTVV.

The rearrangement links TRBV7-9 to TRBJ1-1, with D perhaps matching TRBD1 (6 bases). The V gene's germline CDR1 is SEHNR and CDR2 FQNEAQ (reference sequence). The CDR3 runs to 14 residues. V shed 2 bases and J shed 3 bases, with 10 bases lying between them. CDR3 in amino acids: CASSLFSGDTEAFF. For the CDR3, the DNA is TGTGCCAGCAGCTTATTCTCAGGGGACACTGAAGCTTTCTTT.

The chain links TRBV20-1 to TRBJ2-7; the D gene is possibly TRBD2 (6 bases). Germline assignment: CDR1 DFQATT and CDR2 SNEGSKA (reference sequence). The ends were cut back, 7 bases at V and 5 bases at J, with 12 bases in the middle. The CDR3 covers 11 residues. In DNA, the CDR3 is TGCAGTGTAGCTGGGGAGGACGAGCAGTACTTC. It specifies CSVAGEDEQYF.

This chain joins TRBV28 and TRBJ1-1, with D tentatively TRBD1 (5 bases). Deletions cut 5 bases from V and 1 base from J, with 14 bases between. The CDR3 loop spans 15 amino acids. Germline values: CDR1 MDHEN, CDR2 SYDVKM. CDR3 bases: TGTGCCAGCAGTGGCGGGGCACTCCCGAACACTGAAGCTTTCTTT. As protein: CASSGGALPNTEAFF. The full variable domain, in which reference TRBV28 and TRBJ1-1 provide the parts outside the CDR3, is DVKVTQSSRYLVKRTGEKVFLECVQDMDHENMFWYRQDPGLGLRLIYFSYDVKMKEKGDIPEGYSVSREKKERFSLILESASTNQTSMYLCASSGGALPNTEAFFGQGTRLTVV.

Turning to this clone: This sample includes further DNA sequences coding for the same CDR3. The rearrangement joins TRBV28 to TRBJ2-5; D call uncertain. Germline V gene lookup returns CDR1 MDHEN and CDR2 SYDVKM. V was pared by 5 bases and J by 7 bases, with 8 bases between. The CDR3 is 11 amino acids. The CDR3 DNA is TGTGCCAGCAGTCCTTCGGGGACCCAGTACTTC. Its protein is CASSPSGTQYF.

The chain links TRBV5-1 to TRBJ1-1; D is ambiguous. Between the trimmed V and J ends, which lost 1 base and 1 base, there was a span of 5 bases. Germline CDR1 is SGHRS and CDR2 is YFSETQ. This CDR3 is 13 amino acids long. CDR3 coding DNA: TGCGCCAGCAGCTTGTACTCGAACACTGAAGCTTTCTTT. Residues: CASSLYSNTEAFF.

J is TRBJ1-2 and V is TRBV29-1; D is ambiguous. The CDR3 covers 13 residues. V was pared by 7 bases and J by 4 bases, with 16 bases between. Germline assignment: CDR1 SQVTM and CDR2 ANQGSEA. CDR3 in DNA: TGCAGCGCCGAACCGGGAAACACCTATGGCTACACCTTC. Translation: CSAEPGNTYGYTF.